These 2 T cell receptor beta chains share one sample of origin, sequenced in a study of shared clonotypes between healthy human individuals. Libraries were prepared by immunoSEQ multiplex PCR; TCRdb keeps only in-frame clonotypes and omits some of them. The sample has about 2,100,000 clones, under 95% seen once. As defined, naive CD8 cells were CD45RO-negative and positively selected for CCR7, with terminally differentiated effector memory CD45RA+ cells excluded. The sample consisted of naive CD8+ T cells from PBMCs. These receptor sequences come from a man aged 18-30 years in good health. Some clones in this sample may be carry-over from other donors' samples.

CDR3 loop: CASSLEQAPPGTQYF. In DNA, the CDR3 is TGTGCCAGCAGCTTAGAACAGGCACCCCCGGGGACCCAGTACTTC. This rearrangement joins TRBV7-9 to TRBJ2-5; tentatively, D is TRBD1 (5 bases). V dropped 1 base and J dropped 7 bases, with 16 bases sitting between them. Germline CDR1 and CDR2: SEHNR and FQNEAQ (reference sequence). The CDR3 contains 15 residues. The variable domain in full, completed from reference TRBV7-9 and TRBJ2-5, reads DTGVSQNPRHKITKRGQNVTFRCDPISEHNRLYWYRQTLGQGPEFLTYFQNEAQLEKSRLLSDRFSAERPKGSFSTLEIQRTEQGDSAMYLCASSLEQAPPGTQYFGPGTRLLVL.

The gene calls are TRBV7-3 and TRBJ2-2, with 8 bases matching TRBD1. V was pared by 5 bases and J by 2 bases, with 10 bases of the junction left unmatched. Germline V gene lookup returns CDR1 SGHTA and CDR2 FQGTGA. The CDR3 runs to 17 residues. CDR3 sequence reads: CASSATGVLSNTGELFF. In nucleotides, the CDR3 is TGTGCCAGCAGCGCGACAGGGGTTTTGAGTAACACCGGGGAGCTGTTTTTT.